A single sample gave rise to the 9 T cell receptor beta chains below, sequenced in a study of T cells in Graves' hyperthyroidism and ophthalmopathy. Amplification yielded TCR beta CDR3 regions, with RNA transcripts as the source. Researchers ran a first-round RT-PCR on the TCR CDR3 using the HTBI primer set. Via MiXCR, TCRdb re-called the multiplex PCR reads, giving one row per CDR3 protein. The data show about 640,000 distinct CDR3 sequences, around 20% seen once. Material for sequencing was blood. The origin of the receptors is a man aged 25 to 45 with Graves' ophthalmopathy.

This clonotype was recorded at least ten times. The J gene is TRBJ2-1, the V gene TRBV5-1; possibly TRBD2 for D (5 bases). Per the germline V gene, CDR1 is SGHRS and CDR2 is YFSETQ. This CDR3 has 14 residues. With 6 bases removed from V and 8 bases from J, the gap between germline ends came to 18 bases. CDR3: CASKSDWVSDEQFF. As DNA, the CDR3 is TGCGCCAGCAAGTCGGACTGGGTGAGCGATGAGCAGTTCTTC.

This clonotype was counted ten times or more. The V and J genes are TRBV20-1 and TRBJ2-7; 8 nucleotides line up with TRBD2. Germline V gene data show CDR1 as DFQATT and CDR2 as SNEGSKA (reference sequence). This CDR3 has 13 amino acids. CDR3 residues: CSAGSGSRYEQYF. The DNA for the CDR3 is TGCAGCGCTGGGAGCGGGAGTCGGTACGAGCAGTACTTC.

In this sample, this clonotype turned up many times. The chain employs TRBV2 and TRBJ1-5; D perhaps matches TRBD1 (5 bases). V was shortened by 6 bases and J by 2 bases, with 14 bases between the two germline ends. The CDR3 contains 15 residues. Germline V lookup: CDR1 SNHLY, CDR2 FYNNEI. The CDR3 DNA is TGTGCCAGCAGCGACCGGGACGGCCGCAATCAGCCCCAGCATTTT. Its protein product is CASSDRDGRNQPQHF.

In its sample, this clonotype was seen many times. The rearrangement links TRBV18 to TRBJ2-5; TRBD1 aligns across 9 bases. After removal of 3 bases from V and 1 base from J, the junction contained 0 bases not matched to a gene. Germline CDR1 is KGHSH and CDR2 is LQKENI. The CDR3 runs to 14 residues. CDR3 sequence: CASSPTGGQETQYF. CDR3 coding DNA: TGTGCCAGCTCACCGACAGGGGGCCAAGAGACCCAGTACTTC.

The CDR3 nucleotides are TGTGCCAGTAGTCCAGGTGGGGCGGGCGAGCAGTACTTC. The encoded protein is CASSPGGAGEQYF. The chain joins TRBV19 to TRBJ2-7, with D perhaps TRBD1 or TRBD2 (5 bases each). The V gene lost 5 bases and the J gene lost 6 bases, with 14 bases spanning the gap. CDR3 length equals 13 residues. Germline V CDR1 and CDR2: LNHDA, SQIVND (reference sequence).

The sample holds many counts of this clonotype. The chain has TRBV11-3 and TRBJ2-7, with D tentatively TRBD2 (5 bases). CDR1 and CDR2 from the germline V gene are SGHNT and YENEEA. V lost 5 bases and J lost 5, with 13 bases in between. This CDR3 has 13 residues. The CDR3 DNA reads as TGTGCCAGCAGCGCCCGGGGTAGGCACGAGCAGTACTTC. It yields the protein CASSARGRHEQYF.

This clonotype was counted between two and nine times. The gene calls are TRBV28 and TRBJ2-7; TRBD2 matches 7 bases. Trimming removed 3 bases from V and 3 bases from J; junction bases left unmatched: 5. Germline-derived CDR1 and CDR2 are MDHEN and SYDVKM. This CDR3 is built from 14 residues. The DNA for the CDR3 is TGTGCCAGCAGTTTGCGGGGGTATAGCTACGAGCAGTACTTC. Translated: CASSLRGYSYEQYF.

This clonotype came up a few times. V usage is TRBV5-1 and J usage is TRBJ2-7; D may correspond to TRBD1 or TRBD2 (5 bases each). Per germline, CDR1 SGHRS and CDR2 YFSETQ. Trimming stripped 4 bases from V and 2 bases from J, with 10 bases between. CDR3 length equals 13 residues. CDR3 bases: TGCGCCAGCAGCCCGGGGCATACCTACGAGCAGTACTTC. The encoded protein is CASSPGHTYEQYF.

The chain combines TRBV5-1 with TRBJ2-7; 8 bases line up with TRBD1. CDR3 length equals 16 residues. The V and J ends lost 3 bases and 0 bases, in that order; junction bases with no gene match: 8. Germline CDR1 and CDR2: SGHRS and YFSETQ. CDR3 amino acids: CASSSGGQGSSYEQYF. CDR3 DNA: TGCGCCAGCAGCTCTGGAGGACAGGGAAGCTCCTACGAGCAGTACTTC. Drawing the rest from reference TRBV5-1 and TRBJ2-7, the complete variable domain is KAGVTQTPRYLIKTRGQQVTLSCSPISGHRSVSWYQQTPGQGLQFLFEYFSETQRNKGNFPGRFSGRQFSNSRSEMNVSTLELGDSALYLCASSSGGQGSSYEQYFGPGTRLTVT.